What follows are 25 T cell receptor beta chains derived from one specimen sequenced in a study of T-cell reconstitution after alpha-beta-depleted transplantation in children. Unique molecular identifiers were used to barcode this TCRbeta library. TCRdb recomputed calls from the PCR reads with MiXCR, one row per CDR3 protein. In the table there are about 580,000 distinct CDR3 sequences, roughly 23% of which are singletons. This specimen was PBMCs, mostly from graft donor cells, taken 360 days after TCRalphabeta/CD19-depleted stem cell transplant. The receptors originated from a boy under three years old who had a stem cell transplant for acute myeloid leukemia, so the T cells may come from the graft donor.

The sample holds many counts of this clonotype. The chain employs TRBV29-1 and TRBJ1-1; D ambiguous. This CDR3 region has 13 residues. With 6 bases removed from V and 6 bases from J, the gap between germline ends came to 17 bases. Germline values: CDR1 SQVTM, CDR2 ANQGSEA. The CDR3 nucleotides read TGCAGCGTATCGGGATTCAGTACCCCTGAAGCTTTCTTT. It specifies CSVSGFSTPEAFF.

This clonotype was seen only a few times. The chain joins TRBV6-2 or TRBV6-3 to TRBJ2-7; TRBD2 matches at 7 bases. The germline V gene encodes CDR1 MNHEY and CDR2 SVGEGT. V shed 10 bases and J 0 bases; nucleotides not matched to a gene: 9. The CDR3 spans 14 residues. CDR3 bases: TGTGCCACCCAGCTGGGGGGGACCTCCTACGAGCAGTACTTC. Translation: CATQLGGTSYEQYF.

The J gene is TRBJ2-7, the V gene TRBV27; 8 positions agree with TRBD1. The CDR3 runs to 18 residues. With 5 bases clipped from V and 0 bases from J, the junction kept 15 bases outside the gene matches. Germline V gene data show CDR1 as MNHEY and CDR2 as SMNVEV (reference sequence). CDR3 nucleotides: TGTGCCAGCAGTCCCACCTTCCCCGGGACAGGCGTCTCCTACGAGCAGTACGTC. The encoded protein is CASSPTFPGTGVSYEQYV.

The chain has TRBV6-5 and TRBJ2-3; no firm D call. The V gene lost 0 bases and the J gene lost 6 bases, with 13 bases spanning the gap. This CDR3 contains 15 residues. Germline values: CDR1 MNHEY, CDR2 SVGAGI. CDR3 DNA sequence: TGTGCCAGCAGTTACTCGAAAAGGTCCGCGGATACGCAGTATTTT. Its translation is CASSYSKRSADTQYF.

This clonotype was found a few times. This chain connects TRBV12-3 or TRBV12-4 to TRBJ2-1, with D possibly TRBD1 on 6 matching bases. The CDR3 is 14 amino acids. The ends were cut back, 3 bases at V and 7 bases at J, with 13 bases in the middle. The CDR3 spells CASSLPGDVNEQFF. The CDR3 nucleotides read TGTGCCAGCAGTTTGCCAGGGGATGTGAATGAGCAGTTCTTC.

This clonotype was detected a few times. The chain carries TRBV3-1 and TRBJ2-3; D might be TRBD2 (6 bases). In germline, CDR1 is LGHDT, CDR2 YNNKEL (reference sequence). The CDR3 has 16 amino acids. Trimming removed 5 bases at V and 1 base at J, with 16 bases between. CDR3: CASSSRTIPGTDTQYF. Written as DNA, the CDR3 is TGTGCCAGCAGCTCCCGGACTATCCCAGGCACAGATACGCAGTATTTT.

This clonotype has a count of ten or more. A junction boundary mismatches the germline segment, possibly from a read error. The gene calls are TRBV29-1 and TRBJ2-5; D may be TRBD1 (6 bases). CDR1 is SQVTM, CDR2 ANQGSEA, per germline. The CDR3 is made up of 11 amino acids. CDR3 sequence: CSVEEWDTVMF. CDR3 sequence (DNA): TGCAGCGTTGAGGAGTGGGACACCGTAATGTTC.

This clonotype was observed a few times. The chain couples TRBV20-1 to TRBJ2-7; D possibly corresponds to TRBD2 (5 bases). Germline loops: CDR1 DFQATT, CDR2 SNEGSKA (reference sequence). This CDR3 is built from 13 residues. V lost 5 bases, J lost 9 bases, and 20 bases lay in between. The CDR3 loop is CSAGSGMTEWQYV. In nucleotides, the CDR3 is TGCAGTGCTGGATCCGGGATGACCGAATGGCAGTACGTC.

There are a few counts of this clonotype. The V call is TRBV12-3 or TRBV12-4, the J call TRBJ1-6; TRBD1 might be the D (6 bases). Deletions cut 5 bases from V and 5 bases from J, with 16 bases between. This CDR3 contains 16 residues. The CDR3 is CASSPRQDLDNSPLHF. The CDR3 nucleotides read TGTGCCAGCAGTCCCAGACAGGATTTGGATAATTCACCCCTCCACTTT.

In its sample, this clonotype was seen a few times. The V gene is TRBV20-1, the J gene TRBJ2-5, with unresolved D. Trimming cost V 4 bases and J 0 bases, with 6 bases left between them. The CDR3 runs to 12 residues. The germline V gene has CDR1 DFQATT and CDR2 SNEGSKA (reference sequence). CDR3 residues: CSATLYQETQYF. The CDR3 DNA is TGCAGTGCTACACTGTACCAAGAGACCCAGTACTTC.

The chain joins TRBV29-1 to TRBJ2-1; D tentatively fits TRBD1 or TRBD2 (5 bases each). The CDR3 contains 16 residues. Trimming pared 1 base from V and 3 bases from J, leaving 16 bases between. From germline, CDR1 is SQVTM and CDR2 ANQGSEA. CDR3 loop: CSVEAALPGGYNEQFF. CDR3 sequence (DNA): TGCAGCGTTGAAGCTGCATTACCTGGGGGCTACAATGAGCAGTTCTTC.

This chain connects TRBV20-1 to TRBJ2-1; D is possibly TRBD2 (6 bases). The V gene lost 6 bases and the J gene lost 3 bases, with 9 bases spanning the gap. This CDR3 comprises 12 residues. Per germline, CDR1 DFQATT and CDR2 SNEGSKA (reference sequence). Written as DNA, the CDR3 is TGCAGTGCGGAGGACTACTACAATGAGCAGTTCTTC. It codes for CSAEDYYNEQFF.

This clonotype was counted a single time. J is TRBJ2-3 and V is TRBV5-1; 8 nucleotides align to TRBD1. The length of the CDR3 is 16 residues. The V and J ends lost 0 bases and 4 bases, in that order; junction bases with no gene match: 7. Germline V gene sequence: CDR1 SGHRS, CDR2 YFSETQ. CDR3 protein: CASSLAGQGGADTQYF. Here the CDR3 DNA reads TGCGCCAGCAGCTTGGCTGGACAGGGTGGGGCAGATACGCAGTATTTT.

This clonotype was seen a handful of times. The chain uses TRBV7-2 and TRBJ1-6; D not certain. The CDR3 is 15 residues long. CDR1 and CDR2 (germline): SGHTA, FQGNSA. The V end lost 0 bases, the J end lost 7 bases, and 10 bases lay between the germline ends. The CDR3 region is CASSLASLLNSPLHF. DNA of the CDR3: TGTGCCAGCAGCTTAGCCTCGCTTTTGAATTCACCCCTCCACTTT.

There are a few counts of this clonotype. V gene TRBV20-1 combines with J gene TRBJ2-3, with 12 bases fitting TRBD2. Trimming took 1 base from V and 2 from J; bases not matched to a gene: 7. CDR3 length: 17 amino acids. The germline V gene encodes CDR1 DFQATT and CDR2 SNEGSKA (reference sequence). The CDR3 loop reads CSARVTSGGRYTDTQYF. For the CDR3, the DNA is TGCAGTGCTAGAGTTACTAGCGGGGGGCGTTACACAGATACGCAGTATTTT.

The sample holds many counts of this clonotype. The chain links TRBV12-3 or TRBV12-4 to TRBJ2-2, with D possibly being TRBD1 or TRBD2 (5 bases each). Between the trimmed V and J ends, which lost 7 bases and 2 bases, there was a span of 11 bases. The CDR3 contains 14 residues. The CDR3 sequence: CASTTGPNTGELFF. As DNA, the CDR3 is TGTGCCAGCACCACGGGACCCAACACCGGGGAGCTGTTTTTT.

The CDR3 reads CASRPSGGRGYTF. The DNA for the CDR3 is TGTGCCAGCAGGCCCTCCGGGGGGCGAGGCTACACCTTC. J is TRBJ1-2 and V is TRBV28; perhaps TRBD1 as D (6 bases). Trimming shortened V by 6 bases and J by 8 bases, and 16 bases separated the two germline ends. Per germline, CDR1 MDHEN and CDR2 SYDVKM. The CDR3 consists of 13 residues.

The rearrangement joins TRBV11-2 to TRBJ2-3; D remains unclear. From germline, CDR1 is SGHAT and CDR2 FQNNGV. The CDR3 sequence is 15 residues long. V lost 5 bases to trimming and J lost 2 bases, with 14 bases between them. CDR3 sequence reads: CASSTDSFHTDTQYF. CDR3 DNA sequence: TGTGCCAGCAGCACTGACTCTTTCCACACAGATACGCAGTATTTT.

The chain joins TRBV18 to TRBJ2-3; D is ambiguous. V was clipped by 0 bases and J by 5 bases, with 3 bases between them. CDR3 length: 12 amino acids. In germline, CDR1 is KGHSH, CDR2 LQKENI. This CDR3 is CASSPPIDTQYF. The CDR3 nucleotides read TGTGCCAGCTCACCACCTATAGATACGCAGTATTTT.

At least ten counts were recorded for this clonotype. The J gene is TRBJ1-3, the V gene TRBV3-1; no clear D gene. This CDR3 is built from 15 residues. V was trimmed by 4 bases and J by 2 bases, leaving 12 bases between them. Germline V gene sequence: CDR1 LGHDT, CDR2 YNNKEL (reference sequence). The CDR3 sequence is CASSRWEGAGNTIYF. DNA for the CDR3: TGTGCCAGCAGCCGATGGGAAGGTGCTGGAAACACCATATATTTT.

V is TRBV12-3 or TRBV12-4 and J is TRBJ2-5; TRBD1 might be the D (6 bases). The germline V and J ends were trimmed by 3 bases and 7 bases, with 18 bases remaining between them. The CDR3 is made up of 15 amino acids. The CDR3 sequence is CASSFHLTGIGTQYF. CDR3 DNA sequence: TGTGCCAGCAGTTTTCACCTAACAGGGATCGGGACCCAGTACTTC.

This clonotype was seen ten or more times. The gene calls are TRBV7-2 and TRBJ2-3, with a tentative D call TRBD2 (6 bases). The V gene's germline CDR1 is SGHTA and CDR2 FQGNSA. The CDR3 totals 15 residues. The V and J ends lost 4 bases and 2 bases respectively, with 13 bases between them. CDR3 nucleotide sequence: TGTGCCAGCAGCTCTTTAGCGGACTACACAGATACGCAGTATTTT. This translates into CASSSLADYTDTQYF.

Ten or more counts support this clonotype. The chain employs TRBV7-3 and TRBJ2-5, with D possibly matching TRBD2 (5 bases). Looked up from germline, CDR1 is SGHTA and CDR2 is FQGTGA. Trimming removed 4 bases from V and 1 base from J, with 25 bases in between. The CDR3 consists of 19 residues. This CDR3 reads CASSSKPTRLFKIQETQYF. CDR3 coding DNA: TGTGCCAGCAGCTCAAAACCCACGCGACTATTCAAGATCCAAGAGACCCAGTACTTC.

The chain combines TRBV2 with TRBJ2-3, with D possibly being TRBD2 (6 bases). Trimming took off 4 bases at V and 2 bases at J, with 13 bases between the two ends. Germline V gene data show CDR1 as SNHLY and CDR2 as FYNNEI. The CDR3 runs to 15 residues. CDR3 residues: CASSGAEGLTDTQYF. The CDR3 DNA is TGTGCCAGCAGTGGGGCGGAGGGGCTCACAGATACGCAGTATTTT.

CDR3 sequence: CASSGMTGAPTGELFF. The CDR3 region has the DNA TGCGCCAGCAGCGGAATGACAGGGGCGCCCACCGGGGAGCTGTTTTTT. The V and J genes are TRBV5-1 and TRBJ2-2; 8 positions agree with TRBD1. V lost 4 bases to trimming and J lost 4 bases; unmatched junction nucleotides: 9. Germline CDR1 reads SGHRS; CDR2 reads YFSETQ. The CDR3 consists of 16 residues. Using reference TRBV5-1 and TRBJ2-2 for the parts outside the CDR3, the full variable domain is KAGVTQTPRYLIKTRGQQVTLSCSPISGHRSVSWYQQTPGQGLQFLFEYFSETQRNKGNFPGRFSGRQFSNSRSEMNVSTLELGDSALYLCASSGMTGAPTGELFFGEGSRLTVL.